The 13 T cell receptor beta chains presented below share a single source sample, sequenced in a study of cytomegalovirus exposure and HLA in healthy donors listed by TCRdb under 2017. Library method: the immunoSEQ multiplex PCR assay. For the multiplex PCR, a mixture combining 60 forward primers for TCR Vbeta segments and 13 reverse primers for TCR Jbeta segments was used. The immuneACCESS repertoire file appears here via TCRdb, limited to in-frame rearrangements. These files lack a portion of the clones; in checked studies, under half of the deficit traces to unresolved V genes, and the cause of the others is not known. This sample's table contains 150,000 to 200,000 clones. Clones ranked in the top ten supply 0.75% to 0.85% of the sample. Material for sequencing was PBMCs. These TCRs come from a woman between 18 and 29 years old in good health and CMV-seropositive.

The genes are TRBV5-1 and TRBJ2-5; D is possibly TRBD1 or TRBD2 (5 bases each). There are 13 residues in the CDR3. CDR1 and CDR2 (germline): SGHRS, YFSETQ. V was trimmed by 4 bases and J by 4 bases, leaving 11 bases between them. CDR3 residues: CASSLDTRETQYF. The CDR3, as DNA: TGCGCCAGCAGCCTGGACACTAGAGAGACCCAGTACTTC.

The chain is built from TRBV7-6 and TRBJ2-7; 7 bases fit TRBD2. Trimming removed 1 base from V and 6 bases from J; junction bases left unmatched: 12. This CDR3 spans 16 amino acids. Germline V gives CDR1 SGHVS, CDR2 FNYEAQ. In DNA form, the CDR3 reads TGTGCCAGCAGCTTAGAAAATGCGGGAGTATATGGCGAGCAGTACTTC. Translation gives CASSLENAGVYGEQYF.

This chain links TRBV27 with TRBJ2-7; D is perhaps TRBD1 (5 bases). Trimming pared 2 bases from V and 3 bases from J, leaving 8 bases between. CDR3 length: 13 amino acids. The germline CDR1 and CDR2 sequences are MNHEY and SMNVEV (reference sequence). The CDR3 bases are TGTGCCAGCAGTTTACAGGGCGGCTACGAGCAGTACTTC. This encodes CASSLQGGYEQYF.

The chain combines TRBV5-1 with TRBJ2-1, with 8 bases lining up with TRBD1. In germline, CDR1 is SGHRS, CDR2 YFSETQ. Trimming at V came to 1 base and at J to 5 bases, leaving 5 bases not matched to a gene. The CDR3 contains 15 residues. The CDR3 sequence: CASSLSGQVNNEQFF. Written as DNA, the CDR3 is TGCGCCAGCAGCTTGTCGGGACAGGTAAACAATGAGCAGTTCTTC.

This chain links TRBV6-4 with TRBJ2-6, with a weak D call TRBD1 (6 bases). There are 16 residues in the CDR3. From germline, CDR1 is MRHNA and CDR2 SNTAGT. Trimming stripped 0 bases from V and 2 bases from J, with 8 bases between. The CDR3 protein is CASSDSAGAGANVLTF. In DNA form, the CDR3 reads TGTGCCAGCAGTGACTCGGCAGGGGCTGGGGCCAACGTCCTGACTTTC.

This chain connects TRBV5-4 to TRBJ1-1; 8 nucleotides align to TRBD1. Trimming cost V 2 bases and J 5 bases; bases outside gene matches: 11. Germline V gene sequence: CDR1 SGHNT, CDR2 YYREEE (reference sequence). This CDR3 region has 16 residues. The CDR3 loop reads CASSLRTGKGKTEAFF. The CDR3 nucleotides read TGTGCCAGCAGCTTACGGACAGGGAAGGGTAAGACTGAAGCTTTCTTT.

The J gene is TRBJ2-7, the V gene TRBV5-4; TRBD1 agrees at 7 bases. Germline V lookup: CDR1 SGHNT, CDR2 YYREEE (reference sequence). The V and J ends lost 1 base and 2 bases, in that order; junction bases with no gene match: 15. The CDR3 has 18 amino acids. CDR3 amino acids: CASSLNNPTVQGAYEQYF. CDR3 nucleotides: TGTGCCAGCAGCTTGAATAACCCCACGGTTCAGGGGGCCTACGAGCAGTACTTC.

V is TRBV5-6 and J is TRBJ2-3, with 11 bases fitting TRBD2. The CDR3 is 17 amino acids. The V gene end was trimmed by 4 bases and the J gene end by 2 bases; junction bases not matched to a gene: 9. The V gene's germline CDR1 is SGHDT and CDR2 YYEEEE. The CDR3 region is CASSHGWGLADTDTQYF. The CDR3 DNA sequence: TGTGCCAGCAGCCACGGTTGGGGACTAGCGGACACAGATACGCAGTATTTT.

The chain is built from TRBV5-6 and TRBJ1-1; D unresolved. The CDR3 extends over 12 amino acids. The germline gives CDR1 SGHDT, CDR2 YYEEEE. Trimming stripped 1 base from V and 4 bases from J, with 5 bases between. CDR3 nucleotide sequence: TGTGCCAGCAGCTTGATGAGCACTGAAGCTTTCTTT. Its protein product is CASSLMSTEAFF.

The rearrangement uses TRBV7-9 and TRBJ2-7, with 9 nucleotides matching TRBD1. Trimming cost V 5 bases and J 2 bases; bases outside gene matches: 10. CDR3 length: 16 residues. The V gene's germline CDR1 is SEHNR and CDR2 FQNEAQ (reference sequence). The CDR3 sequence: CASSARPGQGTYEQYF. CDR3 coding DNA: TGTGCCAGCAGCGCCCGGCCGGGACAGGGTACCTACGAGCAGTACTTC. The variable domain in full, with the rest retrieved from reference TRBV7-9 and TRBJ2-7, is DTGVSQNPRHKITKRGQNVTFRCDPISEHNRLYWYRQTLGQGPEFLTYFQNEAQLEKSRLLSDRFSAERPKGSFSTLEIQRTEQGDSAMYLCASSARPGQGTYEQYFGPGTRLTVT.

The chain carries TRBV5-1 and TRBJ2-2; TRBD2 matches at 8 bases. CDR1 is SGHRS and CDR2 is YFSETQ in the germline V gene. The junction had 1 base not matched to a gene; V was cut back by 2 bases and J by 1 base. This CDR3 region has 15 residues. CDR3 bases: TGCGCCAGCAGCTTCGGGGGGGGGAACACCGGGGAGCTGTTTTTT. It codes for CASSFGGGNTGELFF.

The chain has TRBV28 and TRBJ1-2, with a weak D call TRBD1 (5 bases). The CDR3 is 12 residues long. Germline CDR1 and CDR2: MDHEN and SYDVKM. Between the trimmed V and J ends, which lost 5 bases and 5 bases, there was a span of 9 bases. CDR3 bases: TGTGCCAGCAGTCCCCCAGGGTATGGCTACACCTTC. Protein: CASSPPGYGYTF.

V usage is TRBV4-2 and J usage is TRBJ1-2; D is undetermined. The V end was cut by 1 base, the J end by 8 bases, with 20 bases between. The CDR3 is 16 amino acids. From germline, CDR1 is LGHNA and CDR2 YNFKEQ. CDR3 in amino acids: CASSQGGLSTSYGYTF. The DNA of the CDR3 is TGTGCCAGCAGCCAAGGTGGTCTATCGACTTCCTACGGCTACACCTTC.